This is a list of T cell receptor beta chains from one sample in a study of PD-1 blockade in classical Hodgkin lymphoma. This table comes from immunoSEQ multiplex PCR, and its TCRdb copy is limited to in-frame clones, with some not included. The data show about 53,000 clones, approximately 84% seen once. The starting material was peripheral blood mononuclear cells (PBMCs), obtained at baseline. The receptors originated from a human donor with classical Hodgkin lymphoma. The CDR3 runs from the conserved cysteine through the conserved F or W. The D gene is left open where the match is weak. Not every row has a clone size; where given, it reads once, few, many or a size class.

>16|many|TRBV5-1|NA|TRBJ2-7
CASSLDLGTGSYEQYF
TGCGCCAGCAGCTTGGATCTAGGGACGGGCTCCTACGAGCAGTACTTC
>13|NA|TRBV7-2|NA|TRBJ1-5
CAGSTSYNQPQHF
TGTGCCGGCAGCACTTCGTACAATCAGCCCCAGCATTTT
>14|NA|TRBV10-3|NA|TRBJ1-4
CAISANKGVEKLFF
TGTGCCATCAGTGCCAATAAGGGGGTTGAAAAACTGTTTTTT
>13|NA|TRBV11-3|NA|TRBJ1-2
CASSLDEWYGYTF
TGTGCCAGCAGCTTAGATGAGTGGTATGGCTACACCTTC
>16|NA|TRBV6-5|TRBD2|TRBJ2-3
CASSYSGLLLTDTQYF
TGTGCCAGCAGTTATTCGGGACTACTCCTCACAGATACGCAGTATTTT
>14|once|TRBV7-9|TRBD1|TRBJ1-2
CASSRQGGNYGYTF
TGTGCCAGCAGCCGACAGGGTGGTAACTATGGCTACACCTTC
>14|NA|TRBV18|TRBD1|TRBJ2-3
CASSPDRVSDTQYF
TGTGCCAGCTCACCGGACAGGGTGTCAGATACGCAGTATTTT
>16|NA|TRBV4-3|TRBD1|TRBJ1-5
CASSQEKVTGYQPQHF
TGCGCCAGCAGCCAAGAGAAGGTGACAGGGTATCAGCCCCAGCATTTT
>13|NA|TRBV5-8|NA|TRBJ2-7
CASSLEGYREQYF
TGTGCCAGCAGCTTGGAAGGTTACCGCGAGCAGTACTTC
>16|NA|TRBV11-2|TRBD1|TRBJ1-2
CASSSLVRGQNYGYTF
TGTGCCAGCAGCTCGCTAGTCAGGGGGCAGAACTATGGCTACACCTTC
>15|few|TRBV6-5|NA|TRBJ1-4
CASSPLRDGGEKLFF
TGTGCCAGCAGTCCTCTGCGGGACGGAGGGGAAAAACTGTTTTTT
>15|NA|TRBV5-1|TRBD1|TRBJ2-7
CASSLAQGAGYEQYF
TGCGCCAGCAGCTTGGCCCAGGGGGCAGGGTACGAGCAGTACTTC
>14|NA|TRBV27|TRBD1|TRBJ2-7
CASSFRLTGDEQYF
TGTGCCAGCAGTTTTCGTCTGACAGGGGACGAGCAGTACTTC
>13|NA|TRBV29-1|NA|TRBJ1-1
CSVGGGEDTEAFF
TGCAGCGTGGGCGGAGGGGAGGACACTGAAGCTTTCTTT
>14|NA|TRBV19|NA|TRBJ2-1
CASMIVFGYNEQFF
TGTGCCAGTATGATAGTTTTCGGGTACAATGAGCAGTTCTTC
>14|NA|TRBV19|TRBD1|TRBJ1-3
CASSSGQGGNTIYF
TGTGCCAGTAGTTCGGGACAGGGTGGAAACACCATATATTTT
>15|once|TRBV4-1|TRBD1|TRBJ1-1
CASSHPGQGRTEAFF
TGCGCCAGCAGCCACCCGGGACAGGGGAGAACTGAAGCTTTCTTT
>18|NA|TRBV7-9|TRBD2|TRBJ2-1
CASRSTGGRAIKYNEQFF
TGTGCCAGCAGATCCACGGGCGGGAGGGCCATTAAGTACAATGAGCAGTTCTTC
>14|few|TRBV5-4|NA|TRBJ1-1
CASRGDIMNTEAFF
TGTGCCAGCAGGGGGGACATTATGAACACTGAAGCTTTCTTT
>12|NA|TRBV6-5|TRBD1|TRBJ1-1
CASSYSTGFAFF
TGTGCCAGCAGTTACTCGACAGGGTTTGCTTTCTTT
>15|NA|TRBV11-3|NA|TRBJ2-2
CASGMQGVNTGELFF
TGTGCCAGCGGGATGCAAGGTGTGAACACCGGGGAGCTGTTTTTT
>16|once|TRBV6-6|TRBD1|TRBJ2-3
CASSHLPGQGTDTQYF
TGTGCCAGCAGCCATCTGCCGGGACAGGGCACAGATACGCAGTATTTT